The rows below give T cell receptor beta chains drawn from one sample of a study of T-cell memory formation after mild COVID-19. TCRdb re-called the 5' RACE reads through MiXCR, storing one row per CDR3 protein. The sample contains a few hundred thousand distinct CDR3 sequences, more than 13% of which appear only once. The specimen sequenced was PBMCs or a T cell subset sorted from them (not recorded which). Receptors originate from a man aged 18 to 29 who had mild COVID-19 (a few samples of this study predate the infection). Cell type and time point are not known. CDR3s leave out the opening cysteine and the closing phenylalanine or tryptophan.

length: 11; J: TRBJ2-3; V: TRBV10-2; CDR3: ASIAGEGDTQY
length: 12; J: TRBJ2-7; V: TRBV29-1; CDR3: SAQRLAGDYEQY
length: 14; J: TRBJ1-6; V: TRBV4-3; CDR3: ASSQQTGANNSPLH
length: 14; J: TRBJ2-1; V: TRBV2; CDR3: ASSVPAGGLNNEQF
length: 12; J: TRBJ2-1; V: TRBV5-1; CDR3: ASRRLADNNEQF
length: 11; J: TRBJ2-7; V: TRBV29-1; CDR3: SAEVGRGYEQY
length: 12; J: TRBJ2-1; V: TRBV19; CDR3: ATGDGQGYNEQF
length: 16; J: TRBJ2-5; V: TRBV7-2; CDR3: ASSFRLAGAILLETQY
length: 13; J: TRBJ1-2; V: TRBV27; CDR3: ASSLGGAGNYGYT
length: 15; J: TRBJ2-3; V: TRBV5-1; CDR3: ASSYLAGSGSTDTQY
length: 12; J: TRBJ1-2; V: TRBV5-1; CDR3: ASRGEVVSYGYT
length: 9; J: TRBJ2-7; V: TRBV4-1; CDR3: ASSHGEEQY
length: 15; J: TRBJ1-2; V: TRBV4-1; CDR3: ASSQDVAGGRVYGYT
length: 13; J: TRBJ2-1; V: TRBV20-1; CDR3: SARKRDSSYNEQF
length: 14; J: TRBJ1-2; V: TRBV6-5; CDR3: ASTYSGGEGNYGYT
length: 12; J: TRBJ2-5; V: TRBV30; CDR3: AWSVDPVQETQY
length: 14; J: TRBJ2-1; V: TRBV9; CDR3: ASSGGTGTDYNEQF
length: 13; J: TRBJ2-5; V: TRBV5-1; CDR3: ASSGYQGAGETQY
length: 13; J: TRBJ2-2; V: TRBV9; CDR3: ASSVLDREIGELF
length: 11; J: TRBJ2-3; V: TRBV7-2; CDR3: ASSLQGSDTQY
length: 13; J: TRBJ2-5; V: TRBV6-2/TRBV6-3; CDR3: ASTFGAGGRETQY
length: 12; J: TRBJ2-1; V: TRBV2; CDR3: ASISGRTYNEQF
length: 12; J: TRBJ2-1; V: TRBV20-1; CDR3: SARLAVQKWEQF
length: 12; J: TRBJ2-3; V: TRBV20-1; CDR3: SARRDTGTDTQY
length: 16; J: TRBJ1-5; V: TRBV7-2; CDR3: ASSLASVGGTVNQPQH
length: 14; J: TRBJ2-6; V: TRBV29-1; CDR3: SVMDRGLPGANVLT
length: 11; J: TRBJ2-7; V: TRBV30; CDR3: AWSVGLAYEQY
length: 12; J: TRBJ1-1; V: TRBV12-3/TRBV12-4; CDR3: ASSGQQMNTEAF
length: 12; J: TRBJ2-4; V: TRBV16; CDR3: ASSLERGANIQY
length: 11; J: TRBJ2-1; V: TRBV19; CDR3: ASSIGWGHEQF
length: 12; J: TRBJ2-3; V: TRBV29-1; CDR3: SVAPGQSTDTQY
length: 12; J: TRBJ2-7; V: TRBV7-9; CDR3: ASSLESRGGEQY
length: 10; J: TRBJ2-1; V: TRBV4-2; CDR3: ASSPRRAEQF
length: 11; J: TRBJ2-2; V: TRBV5-1; CDR3: ASSGGNTGELF
length: 11; J: TRBJ2-1; V: TRBV5-1; CDR3: ASMDPRGNEQF
length: 12; J: TRBJ2-1; V: TRBV7-2; CDR3: ASSDRLRAGEQF
length: 10; J: TRBJ2-3; V: TRBV7-2; CDR3: ASSLSLTTQY
length: 12; J: TRBJ2-3; V: TRBV9; CDR3: ASSIQRSPHTQY
length: 13; J: TRBJ1-2; V: TRBV4-3; CDR3: ASSQDLGGVYGYT
length: 13; J: TRBJ1-2; V: TRBV5-1; CDR3: ASSLEGTGVFGYT
length: 14; J: TRBJ2-3; V: TRBV2; CDR3: ASRRALAGSTDTQY
length: 13; J: TRBJ2-2; V: TRBV19; CDR3: ASTWTRSNTGELF
length: 11; J: TRBJ1-1; V: TRBV5-1; CDR3: ASSLEMGFEAF
length: 13; J: TRBJ2-1; V: TRBV7-9; CDR3: ASSTRQGVVGEQF
length: 15; J: TRBJ2-6; V: TRBV5-4; CDR3: ASSLSGASSGANVLT
length: 14; J: TRBJ2-5; V: TRBV7-9; CDR3: ASSFAQGTGQETQY
length: 11; J: TRBJ1-2; V: TRBV24-1; CDR3: ATSEDGNYGYT
length: 14; J: TRBJ2-1; V: TRBV3-1; CDR3: ASSQAGEGIGNEQF
length: 13; J: TRBJ1-5; V: TRBV24-1; CDR3: ATRSGGGGNQPQH
length: 12; J: TRBJ2-7; V: TRBV19; CDR3: ASSTRDGAYEQY